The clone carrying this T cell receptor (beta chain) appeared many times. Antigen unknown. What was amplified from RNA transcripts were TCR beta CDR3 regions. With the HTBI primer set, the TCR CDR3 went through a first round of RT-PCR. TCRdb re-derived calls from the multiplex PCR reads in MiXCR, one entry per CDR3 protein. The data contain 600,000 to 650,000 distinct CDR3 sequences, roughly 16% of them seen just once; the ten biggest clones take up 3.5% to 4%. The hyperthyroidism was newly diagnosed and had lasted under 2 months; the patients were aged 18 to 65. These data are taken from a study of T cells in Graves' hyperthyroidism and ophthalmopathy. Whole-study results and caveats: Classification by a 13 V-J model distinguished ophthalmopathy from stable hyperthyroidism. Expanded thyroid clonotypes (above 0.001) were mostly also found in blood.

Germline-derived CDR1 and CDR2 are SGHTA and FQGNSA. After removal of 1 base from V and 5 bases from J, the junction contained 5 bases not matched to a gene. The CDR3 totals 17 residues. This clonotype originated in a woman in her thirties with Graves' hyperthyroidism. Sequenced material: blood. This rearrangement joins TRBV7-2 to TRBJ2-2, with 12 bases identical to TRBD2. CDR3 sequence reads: CASSLVLTSGRTGELFF. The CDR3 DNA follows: TGTGCCAGCAGCTTAGTCCTAACTAGCGGGAGGACCGGGGAGCTGTTTTTT.